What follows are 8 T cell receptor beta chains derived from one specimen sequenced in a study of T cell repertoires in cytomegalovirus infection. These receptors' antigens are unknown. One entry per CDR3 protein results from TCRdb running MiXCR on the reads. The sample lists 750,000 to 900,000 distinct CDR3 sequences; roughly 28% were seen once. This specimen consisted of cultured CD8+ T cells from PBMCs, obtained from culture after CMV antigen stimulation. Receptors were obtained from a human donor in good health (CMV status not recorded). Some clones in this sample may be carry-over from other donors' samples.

The CDR3 loop is CASSYSGMTPAYEQYV. In DNA, the CDR3 is TGTGCCAGCAGTTACTCGGGTATGACTCCGGCCTACGAGCAGTACGTC. The J gene is TRBJ2-7, the V gene TRBV6-2 or TRBV6-3; D ambiguous. V lost 0 bases, J lost 2 bases, and 14 bases lay in between. This CDR3 is built from 16 residues. Germline V gives CDR1 MNHEY, CDR2 SVGEGT.

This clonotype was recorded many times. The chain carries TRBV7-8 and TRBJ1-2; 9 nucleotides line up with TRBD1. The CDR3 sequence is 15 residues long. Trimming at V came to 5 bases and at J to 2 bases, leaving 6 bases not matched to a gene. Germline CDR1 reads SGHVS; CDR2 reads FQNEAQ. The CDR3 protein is CASSLRTGANYGYTF. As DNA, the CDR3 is TGTGCCAGCAGCCTACGGACAGGGGCCAACTATGGCTACACCTTC. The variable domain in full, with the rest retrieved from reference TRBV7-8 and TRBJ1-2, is GAGVSQSPRYKVAKRGQDVALRCDPISGHVSLFWYQQALGQGPEFLTYFQNEAQLDKSGLPSDRFFAERPEGSVSTLKIQRTQQEDSAVYLCASSLRTGANYGYTFGSGTRLTVV.

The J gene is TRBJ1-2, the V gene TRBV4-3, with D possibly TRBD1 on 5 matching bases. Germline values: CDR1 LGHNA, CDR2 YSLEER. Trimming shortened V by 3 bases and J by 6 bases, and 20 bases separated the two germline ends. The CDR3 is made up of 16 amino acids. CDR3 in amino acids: CASSHPDSKGRDGYTF. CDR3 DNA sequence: TGCGCCAGCAGCCACCCCGACAGTAAAGGGAGGGATGGCTACACCTTC.

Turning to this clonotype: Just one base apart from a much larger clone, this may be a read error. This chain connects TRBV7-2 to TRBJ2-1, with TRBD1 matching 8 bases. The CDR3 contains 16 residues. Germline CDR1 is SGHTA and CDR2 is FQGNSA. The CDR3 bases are TGTGTCAGCAGCGGGCACAGGGGGTTCTCCTACAATGAGCAGTTCTTC. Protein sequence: CVSSGHRGFSYNEQFF.

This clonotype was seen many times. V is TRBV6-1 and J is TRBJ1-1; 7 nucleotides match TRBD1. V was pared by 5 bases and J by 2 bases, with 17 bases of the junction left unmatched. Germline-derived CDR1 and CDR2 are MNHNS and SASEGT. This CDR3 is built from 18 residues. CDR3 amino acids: CASSYSPLFRDRNTEAFF. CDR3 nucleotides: TGTGCCAGCAGTTATTCCCCTTTATTTCGGGACAGAAACACTGAAGCTTTCTTT.

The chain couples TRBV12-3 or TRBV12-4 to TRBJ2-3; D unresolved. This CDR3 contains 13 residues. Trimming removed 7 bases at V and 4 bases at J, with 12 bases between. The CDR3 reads CASTSKIADTQYF. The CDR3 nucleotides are TGTGCCAGCACCTCAAAGATCGCAGATACGCAGTATTTT.

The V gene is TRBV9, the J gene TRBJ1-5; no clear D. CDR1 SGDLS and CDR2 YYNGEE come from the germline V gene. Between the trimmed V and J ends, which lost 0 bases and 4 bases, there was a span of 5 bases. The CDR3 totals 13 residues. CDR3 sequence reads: CASSVGQNQPQHF. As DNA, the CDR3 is TGTGCCAGCAGCGTAGGGCAGAATCAGCCCCAGCATTTT.

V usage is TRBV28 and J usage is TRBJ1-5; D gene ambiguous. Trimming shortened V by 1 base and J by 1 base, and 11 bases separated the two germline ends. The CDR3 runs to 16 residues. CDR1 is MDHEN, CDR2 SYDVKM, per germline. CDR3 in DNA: TGTGCCAGCAGTTTATTTCGGGGATTGAGCAATCAGCCCCAGCATTTT. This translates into CASSLFRGLSNQPQHF.